These 9 T cell receptor beta chains share one sample of origin, sequenced in a study of CD8+CD57+ T cells in acquired aplastic anemia. Patients chosen for sequencing had CD8+CD57+ cells that had expanded, as shown by flow cytometry. Template material for TCR beta VDJ and CDR3 profiling consisted of genomic DNA. TCRdb used MiXCR to reprocess the reads, holding one entry per CDR3 protein. The data contain over 150,000 distinct CDR3 sequences, roughly three fifths of them singletons. Sample: sorted CD4+, CD8+, or CD8+CD57+ T cells (not recorded which) from PBMCs. All receptors come from a human donor with aplastic anemia.

This clonotype occurred many times. This chain links TRBV2 with TRBJ1-2; D might be TRBD1 (5 bases). CDR3 length equals 15 residues. The germline V and J ends were trimmed by 7 bases and 5 bases, with 20 bases remaining between them. Germline V gene lookup returns CDR1 SNHLY and CDR2 FYNNEI. The CDR3 loop reads CASKEDSSIVYGYTF. The DNA of the CDR3 is TGTGCCAGCAAGGAAGACAGCTCGATAGTTTATGGCTACACCTTC. The whole variable domain, filled in from reference TRBV2 and TRBJ1-2, reads EPEVTQTPSHQVTQMGQEVILRCVPISNHLYFYWYRQILGQKVEFLVSFYNNEISEKSEIFDDQFSVERPDGSNFTLKIRSTKLEDSAMYFCASKEDSSIVYGYTFGSGTRLTVV.

The chain recombines TRBV4-1 with TRBJ2-5, with D uncertain. This CDR3 spans 16 amino acids. The V gene's germline CDR1 is MGHRA and CDR2 YSYEKL. V gave up 4 bases and J gave up 0 bases, with 15 bases separating them. CDR3 loop: CASSRAGPSYQETQYF. CDR3 DNA: TGCGCCAGCAGCCGCGCCGGGCCTTCGTACCAAGAGACCCAGTACTTC.

This clonotype was counted between two and nine times. The rearrangement links TRBV20-1 to TRBJ1-6; a possible D gene is TRBD1 (5 bases). Germline CDR1 is DFQATT and CDR2 is SNEGSKA (reference sequence). V gave up 5 bases and J gave up 0 bases, with 17 bases separating them. The length of the CDR3 is 17 residues. Written as DNA, the CDR3 is TGCAGTGCTCGCCAATGGGGCGCAAGCTCCTATAATTCACCCCTCCACTTT. Translating it yields CSARQWGASSYNSPLHF.

Points on this clonotype: Just one base apart from a much larger clone, this may be a read error. In DNA form, the CDR3 reads TGTGCCAGCAGTGAATTTGGCAATGAGCAGTTCTTC. Amino acids: CASSEFGNEQFF. The J gene is TRBJ2-1, the V gene TRBV25-1; D unresolved. This CDR3 is built from 12 residues. Per germline, CDR1 MGHDK and CDR2 SYGVNS. Trimming removed 1 base at V and 6 bases at J, with 4 bases between.

The chain carries TRBV5-1 and TRBJ1-1; TRBD1 matches 10 bases. CDR1 is SGHRS and CDR2 is YFSETQ in the germline V gene. With 4 bases clipped from V and 0 bases from J, the junction kept 12 bases outside the gene matches. The CDR3 has 18 amino acids. The DNA for the CDR3 is TGCGCCAGCAGCATACAAAGTCCCGGGACAGGGGTGAACACTGAAGCTTTCTTT. Protein sequence: CASSIQSPGTGVNTEAFF. Drawing the rest from reference TRBV5-1 and TRBJ1-1, the complete variable domain is KAGVTQTPRYLIKTRGQQVTLSCSPISGHRSVSWYQQTPGQGLQFLFEYFSETQRNKGNFPGRFSGRQFSNSRSEMNVSTLELGDSALYLCASSIQSPGTGVNTEAFFGQGTRLTVV.

The CDR3 DNA is TGTGCCAGCAGCTTAGGCGGCCGGGGGCTTGAGCAGTTCTTC. This encodes CASSLGGRGLEQFF. The chain uses TRBV7-8 and TRBJ2-1; D possibly uses TRBD1 or TRBD2 (6 bases each). The CDR3 is 14 residues long. Trimming took 1 base from V and 9 from J, leaving 13 bases between them. Germline values: CDR1 SGHVS, CDR2 FQNEAQ.

J is TRBJ2-3 and V is TRBV7-9, with 7 bases aligning to TRBD2. The junction had 7 bases not matched to a gene; V was cut back by 6 bases and J by 1 base. The CDR3 has 15 residues. Germline V gene sequence: CDR1 SEHNR, CDR2 FQNEAQ (reference sequence). Here the CDR3 DNA reads TGTGCCAGCAGTGAATGGGGAGGGGGCACAGATACGCAGTATTTT. Protein: CASSEWGGGTDTQYF.

This sequence joins TRBV7-2 and TRBJ1-1; tentatively, D is TRBD1 (5 bases). Between the trimmed V and J ends, which lost 3 bases and 10 bases, there was a span of 9 bases. Germline V lookup: CDR1 SGHTA, CDR2 FQGNSA. The CDR3 sequence is 11 residues long. The CDR3 region is CASSFRVGAFF. In nucleotides, the CDR3 is TGTGCCAGCAGCTTCAGGGTAGGAGCTTTCTTT.

The chain carries TRBV20-1 and TRBJ2-3; D is uncertain. With 6 bases removed from V and 3 bases from J, the gap between germline ends came to 10 bases. Germline lookup yields CDR1 DFQATT and CDR2 SNEGSKA (reference sequence). There are 12 residues in the CDR3. This chain's CDR3 is CSALKGTDTQYF. The CDR3 region has the DNA TGCAGTGCCTTGAAAGGGACAGATACGCAGTATTTT.